The 25 T cell receptor beta chains below all came from one sample that was sequenced in a study of T cells in tumors and immune-related adverse events. Here immunoSEQ multiplex PCR was the method, and the copy in TCRdb shows in-frame clones only, minus some. The table has a few thousand clones, about 61% seen once; the top ten hold 5.5% to 6.5%. The input for sequencing was gut tissue, taken from a patient treated with anti-PD-1 therapy. The receptors derive from a female donor with metastatic renal cell carcinoma.

The chain carries TRBV14 and TRBJ2-5, with 7 bases identical to TRBD1. Trimming cost V 4 bases and J 4 bases; bases outside gene matches: 9. Per the germline V gene, CDR1 is SGHDN and CDR2 is FVKESK. This CDR3 is 15 amino acids long. The CDR3 sequence is CASSLQDRVGETQYF. The CDR3 bases are TGTGCCAGCAGCCTCCAAGACAGGGTAGGAGAGACCCAGTACTTC.

The V and J genes are TRBV13 and TRBJ2-1, with D unclear. V was trimmed by 0 bases and J by 0 bases, leaving 3 bases between them. This CDR3 is built from 14 residues. Germline V gene data show CDR1 as PRHDT and CDR2 as FYEKMQ (reference sequence). This CDR3 is CASSLGFSYNEQFF. CDR3 nucleotide sequence: TGTGCCAGCAGCTTAGGCTTCTCCTACAATGAGCAGTTCTTC.

In its sample, this clone was seen a few times. The V call is TRBV4-3, the J call TRBJ1-4, with 9 nucleotides matching TRBD1. The ends lost 2 bases at V and 6 bases at J; junction bases unmatched: 4. The CDR3 extends over 15 amino acids. Germline CDR1 LGHNA, CDR2 YSLEER. The CDR3 sequence is CASSQRDREDEKLFF. In nucleotides, the CDR3 is TGCGCCAGCAGCCAAAGGGACAGGGAGGATGAAAAACTGTTTTTT.

This chain links TRBV27 with TRBJ1-5; D is perhaps TRBD1 (5 bases). The CDR3 is 15 residues long. Trimming pared 5 bases from V and 7 bases from J, leaving 18 bases between. Germline-derived CDR1 and CDR2 are MNHEY and SMNVEV (reference sequence). DNA for the CDR3: TGTGCCAGCAGTCCACGGAGGGGTTACTACCAGCCCCAGCATTTT. It is translated as CASSPRRGYYQPQHF.

This clone has a single count. V and J are TRBV2 and TRBJ2-5; 7 nucleotides match TRBD2. The CDR3 totals 12 residues. Germline trimming cut 6 bases from V and 5 bases from J; bases unmatched to any gene: 3. Germline-derived CDR1 and CDR2 are SNHLY and FYNNEI. The CDR3 region is CASRGGGETQYF. Written as DNA, the CDR3 is TGTGCCAGCAGGGGGGGAGGGGAGACCCAGTACTTC.

This clone appeared once. The chain uses TRBV6-1 and TRBJ2-3; maybe TRBD1 (5 bases). Trimming took off 2 bases at V and 7 bases at J, with 13 bases between the two ends. Germline V CDR1 and CDR2: MNHNS, SASEGT. The CDR3 is 14 amino acids. CDR3 sequence reads: CASSEIPGLNTQYF. CDR3 DNA sequence: TGTGCCAGCAGTGAAATCCCAGGGCTCAATACGCAGTATTTT.

This rearrangement joins TRBV30 to TRBJ1-1, with D maybe TRBD1 (6 bases). Germline V gives CDR1 GTSNPN, CDR2 SVGIG (reference sequence). V was clipped by 8 bases and J by 6 bases, with 25 bases between them. CDR3 length equals 15 residues. CDR3 region: CAGLQGFYTGAEAFF. CDR3 nucleotides: TGTGCCGGTCTGCAGGGGTTCTACACGGGGGCTGAAGCTTTCTTT.

This rearrangement joins TRBV19 to TRBJ2-7; D is ambiguous. V was trimmed by 0 bases and J by 2 bases, leaving 11 bases between them. The CDR3 has 15 amino acids. Germline CDR1 LNHDA, CDR2 SQIVND (reference sequence). CDR3 protein: CASSIEYRTTYEQYF. The CDR3 coding sequence is TGTGCCAGTAGTATAGAATACAGAACCACCTACGAGCAGTACTTC.

This chain connects TRBV6-5 to TRBJ1-4, with TRBD1 matching over 8 bases. The CDR3 is made up of 14 amino acids. Per germline, CDR1 MNHEY and CDR2 SVGAGI. After removal of 4 bases from V and 6 bases from J, the junction contained 4 bases not matched to a gene. This CDR3 is CASSSGGADEKLFF. DNA for the CDR3: TGTGCCAGCAGTTCAGGGGGCGCGGATGAAAAACTGTTTTTT.

The chain has TRBV12-5 and TRBJ2-7; D perhaps matches TRBD1 (6 bases). The germline CDR1 and CDR2 sequences are LGHNT and FRNRAP. The CDR3 runs 13 residues. Trimming stripped 1 base from V and 5 bases from J, with 9 bases between. CDR3 in DNA: TGTGCTAGTGGTTTGGACAGGGTCAACGAGCAGTACTTC. Residues: CASGLDRVNEQYF.

The chain uses TRBV2 and TRBJ2-1; 12 bases map to TRBD2. In germline, CDR1 is SNHLY, CDR2 FYNNEI. The CDR3 totals 15 residues. V gave up 8 bases and J gave up 7 bases; unmatched junction bases: 9. This CDR3 reads CASSRTSGVTNEQFF. As DNA, the CDR3 is TGTGCCAGCTCTCGGACTAGCGGGGTGACGAATGAGCAGTTCTTC. Using reference TRBV2 and TRBJ2-1 for the parts outside the CDR3, the full variable domain is EPEVTQTPSHQVTQMGQEVILRCVPISNHLYFYWYRQILGQKVEFLVSFYNNEISEKSEIFDDQFSVERPDGSNFTLKIRSTKLEDSAMYFCASSRTSGVTNEQFFGPGTRLTVL.

The chain combines TRBV11-2 with TRBJ1-2, with D possibly TRBD1 on 6 matching bases. The CDR3 contains 15 residues. The germline gives CDR1 SGHAT, CDR2 FQNNGV. Trimming took off 5 bases at V and 4 bases at J, with 17 bases between the two ends. The CDR3 bases are TGTGCCAGCAGCGAAGGGGGGGGCTTCGGCTATGGCTACACCTTC. This codes for CASSEGGGFGYGYTF.

This rearrangement joins TRBV6-4 to TRBJ1-6, with D possibly being TRBD1 (6 bases). Per germline, CDR1 MRHNA and CDR2 SNTAGT. Trimming pared 2 bases from V and 13 bases from J, leaving 18 bases between. The CDR3 consists of 15 residues. CDR3 residues: CASSDTGQLVSPLHF. The CDR3 DNA is TGTGCCAGCAGTGACACTGGACAGCTTGTCTCGCCCCTCCACTTT.

The rearrangement links TRBV6-8 to TRBJ2-1, with 11 nucleotides matching TRBD1. The CDR3 totals 15 residues. Germline V gene data show CDR1 as MNHGY and CDR2 as SAAAGT. Losses at the gene ends were 4 bases for V and 7 bases for J; bases not matched to a gene: 6. The CDR3 loop is CASSSAGTGGNEQFF. The CDR3 DNA reads as TGTGCCAGCAGTTCCGCGGGGACAGGGGGGAATGAGCAGTTCTTC.

This clone came up once. This chain joins TRBV7-9 and TRBJ2-7, with no clear D. CDR3 size: 14 residues. CDR1 is SEHNR, CDR2 FQNEAQ, per germline (reference sequence). V lost 5 bases and J 1 base, leaving 12 bases between the germline ends. CDR3 in DNA: TGTGCCAGCAGCCCCGGGCGCGCTTCCTACGAGCAGTACTTC. Residues: CASSPGRASYEQYF.

This rearrangement joins TRBV12-5 to TRBJ2-7; D call uncertain. V was cut by 1 base and J by 4 bases, with 2 bases left in between. There are 11 residues in the CDR3. Germline values: CDR1 LGHNT, CDR2 FRNRAP. This chain's CDR3 is CASGLEYEQYF. In DNA, the CDR3 is TGTGCTAGTGGTTTGGAGTACGAGCAGTACTTC.

This chain connects TRBV15 to TRBJ1-4; 7 bases are shared with TRBD1. The V gene's germline CDR1 is LNHNV and CDR2 YYDKDF (reference sequence). The CDR3 runs 16 residues. V was clipped by 1 base and J by 0 bases; unmatched bases: 2. The CDR3 DNA follows: TGTGCCACCAGCAGAGGACAGGGAGCAACTAATGAAAAACTGTTTTTT. This sequence encodes CATSRGQGATNEKLFF.

The chain employs TRBV10-1 and TRBJ2-7; D may be TRBD1 or TRBD2 (5 bases each). CDR1 and CDR2 from the germline V gene are WNHNN and SYGVQD (reference sequence). V lost 8 bases, J lost 3 bases, and 8 bases lay in between. This CDR3 has 11 amino acids. The CDR3 reads CASGDLYEQYF. DNA for the CDR3: TGCGCCAGCGGGGACCTCTACGAGCAGTACTTC.

The CDR3 spells CASKGQQNTEAFF. CDR3 DNA sequence: TGTGCCAGCAAGGGACAGCAGAACACTGAAGCTTTCTTT. The J gene is TRBJ1-1, the V gene TRBV2, with 7 nucleotides matching TRBD1. J gave up 1 base and V 7 bases, and 3 bases lay outside the gene matches. The CDR3 covers 13 residues. Germline-derived CDR1 and CDR2 are SNHLY and FYNNEI.

About this clone itself: A read error is likely, as this CDR3 ends without the conserved phenylalanine or tryptophan. Because the CDR3's place on the DNA is in doubt, the DNA is left out and the CDR3 is given as listed by TCRdb. The chain combines TRBV3-1 (or the pseudogene TRBV3-2) with TRBJ1-2. The CDR3 length is 8 residues, termini included. The germline gives CDR1 LGHDT, CDR2 YNNKEL (reference sequence). The CDR3 region is CASSLRAT.

This chain connects TRBV27 to TRBJ1-2; maybe TRBD1 (6 bases). CDR1 is MNHEY, CDR2 SMNVEV, per germline (reference sequence). V gave up 0 bases and J gave up 6 bases, with 11 bases separating them. The CDR3 sequence is 14 residues long. The CDR3 here is CASSLSGGTNGYTF. The CDR3 DNA follows: TGTGCCAGCAGTTTATCGGGGGGCACCAATGGCTACACCTTC.

This chain joins TRBV28 and TRBJ2-1; TRBD2 aligns across 9 bases. Germline loops: CDR1 MDHEN, CDR2 SYDVKM. The V and J ends lost 4 bases and 7 bases, in that order; junction bases with no gene match: 14. The CDR3 totals 17 residues. The CDR3 sequence is CASSSLVAGEFRNEQFF. In DNA, the CDR3 is TGTGCCAGCAGTTCCTTAGTAGCGGGAGAGTTTAGGAATGAGCAGTTCTTC.

CDR3 residues: CASSETGGTGELFF. CDR3 DNA sequence: TGTGCCAGCAGCGAGACAGGGGGGACCGGGGAGCTGTTTTTT. This rearrangement joins TRBV7-6 to TRBJ2-2, with TRBD1 matching over 9 bases. CDR3 length: 14 amino acids. CDR1 and CDR2 (germline): SGHVS, FNYEAQ. V lost 5 bases and J lost 5; bases outside the gene matches: 3.

The chain links TRBV28 to TRBJ1-1, with no clear D. V lost 7 bases and J lost 8, with 17 bases in between. This CDR3 is built from 13 residues. In germline, CDR1 is MDHEN, CDR2 SYDVKM. CDR3 sequence: CASTLRAGREAFF. The CDR3 bases are TGTGCCAGCACCTTAAGAGCGGGGAGGGAAGCTTTCTTT.

The V call is TRBV10-3, the J call TRBJ1-2; D gene uncertain. The CDR3 has 13 amino acids. The germline CDR1 and CDR2 sequences are ENHRY and SYGVKD. The V gene lost 7 bases and the J gene lost 3 bases, with 12 bases spanning the gap. The DNA for the CDR3 is TGTGCCATCACCCAGGACGGGGACTATGGCTACACCTTC. Amino acid sequence: CAITQDGDYGYTF.